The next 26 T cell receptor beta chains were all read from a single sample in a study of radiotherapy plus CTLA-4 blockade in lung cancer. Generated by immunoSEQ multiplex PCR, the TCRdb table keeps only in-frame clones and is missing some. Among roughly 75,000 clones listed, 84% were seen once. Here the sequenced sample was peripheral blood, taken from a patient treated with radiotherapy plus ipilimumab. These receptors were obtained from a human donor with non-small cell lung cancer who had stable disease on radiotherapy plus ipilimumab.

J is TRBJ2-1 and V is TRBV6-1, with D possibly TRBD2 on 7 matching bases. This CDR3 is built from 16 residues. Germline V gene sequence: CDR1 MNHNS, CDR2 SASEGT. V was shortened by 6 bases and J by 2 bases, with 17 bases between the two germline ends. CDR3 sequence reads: CASSEPRGPAYNEQFF. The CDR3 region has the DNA TGTGCCAGCAGCGAACCGCGGGGGCCTGCCTACAATGAGCAGTTCTTC.

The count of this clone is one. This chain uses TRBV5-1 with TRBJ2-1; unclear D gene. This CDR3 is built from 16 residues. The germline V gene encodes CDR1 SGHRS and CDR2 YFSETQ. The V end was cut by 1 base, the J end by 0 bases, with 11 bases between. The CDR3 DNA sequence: TGCGCCAGCAGCTTGATGGCGACGAGCTCCTACAATGAGCAGTTCTTC. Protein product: CASSLMATSSYNEQFF.

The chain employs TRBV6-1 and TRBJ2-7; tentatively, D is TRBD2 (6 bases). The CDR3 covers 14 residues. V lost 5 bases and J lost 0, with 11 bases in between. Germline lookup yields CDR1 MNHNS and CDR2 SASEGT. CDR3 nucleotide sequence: TGTGCCAGCAGTAGGGGACTTCTCTCCTACGAGCAGTACTTC. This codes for CASSRGLLSYEQYF.

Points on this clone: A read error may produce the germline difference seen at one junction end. The CDR3 bases are TGTGCTAGCAGCTTAGGTCCCGGGGAGCTGTTTTTT. Its translation is CASSLGPGELFF. The V gene is TRBV7-7, the J gene TRBJ2-2, with D unresolved. The CDR3 is 12 residues long. Germline CDR1 SSHAT, CDR2 FNYEAQ (reference sequence).

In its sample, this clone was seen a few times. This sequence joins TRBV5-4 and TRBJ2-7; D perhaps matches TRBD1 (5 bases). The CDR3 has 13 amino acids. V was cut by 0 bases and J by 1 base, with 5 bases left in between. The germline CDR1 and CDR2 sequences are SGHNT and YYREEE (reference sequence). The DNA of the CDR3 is TGTGCCAGCAGCTTGGGACAGTCCTACGAGCAGTACTTC. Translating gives CASSLGQSYEQYF.

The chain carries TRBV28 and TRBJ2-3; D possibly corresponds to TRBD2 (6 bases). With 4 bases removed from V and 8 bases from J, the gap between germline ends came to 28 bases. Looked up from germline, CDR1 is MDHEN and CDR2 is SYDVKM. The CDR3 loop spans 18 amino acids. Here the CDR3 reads CASSSLRGGPGKSGTQYF. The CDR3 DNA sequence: TGTGCCAGCAGTTCCCTCCGCGGAGGGCCTGGTAAAAGTGGTACGCAGTATTTT.

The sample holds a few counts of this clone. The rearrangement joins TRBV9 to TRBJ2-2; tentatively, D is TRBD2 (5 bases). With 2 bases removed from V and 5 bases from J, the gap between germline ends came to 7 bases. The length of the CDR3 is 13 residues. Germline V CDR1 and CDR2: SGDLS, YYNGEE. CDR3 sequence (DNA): TGTGCCAGCAGCGTCTCGGGGACCGGGGAGCTGTTTTTT. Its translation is CASSVSGTGELFF.

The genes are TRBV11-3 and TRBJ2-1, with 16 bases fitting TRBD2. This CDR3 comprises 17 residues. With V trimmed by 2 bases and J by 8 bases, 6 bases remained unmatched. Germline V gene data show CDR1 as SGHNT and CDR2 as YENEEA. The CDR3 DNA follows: TGTGCCAGCAGCTTAAACAGGGGACTAGCGGGAGGGCATGAGCAGTTCTTC. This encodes CASSLNRGLAGGHEQFF.

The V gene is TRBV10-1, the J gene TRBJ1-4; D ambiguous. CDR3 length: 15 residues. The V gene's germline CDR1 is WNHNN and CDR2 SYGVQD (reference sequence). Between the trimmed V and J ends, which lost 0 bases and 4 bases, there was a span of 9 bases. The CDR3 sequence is CASSESGSHNEKLFF. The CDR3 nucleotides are TGCGCCAGCAGTGAGTCGGGCAGCCATAATGAAAAACTGTTTTTT.

CDR3 sequence (DNA): TGTGCCAGCAGCAAAGCGCCTCGGACAGGACATGGCTACACCTTC. This codes for CASSKAPRTGHGYTF. The chain uses TRBV21-1 and TRBJ1-2; TRBD1 reflects the table's D call only, with no check against the DNA. TRBV21-1 is a pseudogene locus. The CDR3 extends over 15 amino acids.

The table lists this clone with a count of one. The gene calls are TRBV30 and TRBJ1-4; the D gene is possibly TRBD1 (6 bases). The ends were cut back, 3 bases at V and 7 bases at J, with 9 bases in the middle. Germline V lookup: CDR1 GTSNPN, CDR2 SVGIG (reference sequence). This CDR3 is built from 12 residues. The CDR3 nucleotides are TGTGCCTGGAGCAGGGGTGGTGAAAAACTGTTTTTT. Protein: CAWSRGGEKLFF.

In DNA, the CDR3 is TGTGCCAGCAGCCCGACTAGCGTGTTGGAGCAGTTCTTC. Amino acids: CASSPTSVLEQFF. The chain employs TRBV5-4 and TRBJ2-1; 8 bases match TRBD2. This CDR3 contains 13 residues. Germline values: CDR1 SGHNT, CDR2 YYREEE (reference sequence). V gave up 4 bases and J gave up 10 bases; unmatched junction bases: 7.

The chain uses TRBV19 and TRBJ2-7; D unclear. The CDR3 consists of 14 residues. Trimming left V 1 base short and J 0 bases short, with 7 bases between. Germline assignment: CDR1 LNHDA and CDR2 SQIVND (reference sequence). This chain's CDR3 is CASSIALDSYEQYF. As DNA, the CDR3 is TGTGCCAGTAGTATAGCTCTGGACTCCTACGAGCAGTACTTC.

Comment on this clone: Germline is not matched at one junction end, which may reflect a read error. CDR3 sequence: CRSSTDTQYF. Here the CDR3 DNA reads TGTCGGTCGAGCACAGATACGCAGTATTTT. This chain uses TRBV20-1 with TRBJ2-3; D uncertain. Germline CDR1 and CDR2: DFQATT and SNEGSKA (reference sequence). The CDR3 consists of 10 residues.

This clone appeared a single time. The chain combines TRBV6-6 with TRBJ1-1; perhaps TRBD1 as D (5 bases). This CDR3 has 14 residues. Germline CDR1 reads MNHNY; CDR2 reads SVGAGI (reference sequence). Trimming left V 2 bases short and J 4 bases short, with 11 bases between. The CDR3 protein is CASSYGGTGTEAFF. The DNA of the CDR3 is TGTGCCAGCAGTTACGGGGGGACTGGCACTGAAGCTTTCTTT.

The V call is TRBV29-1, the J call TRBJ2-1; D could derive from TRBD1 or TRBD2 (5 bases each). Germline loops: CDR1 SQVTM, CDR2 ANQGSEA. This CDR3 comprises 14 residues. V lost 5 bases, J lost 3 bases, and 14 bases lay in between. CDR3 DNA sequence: TGCAGCGTTCTAGGGGCGGAGGACTACAATGAGCAGTTCTTC. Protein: CSVLGAEDYNEQFF.

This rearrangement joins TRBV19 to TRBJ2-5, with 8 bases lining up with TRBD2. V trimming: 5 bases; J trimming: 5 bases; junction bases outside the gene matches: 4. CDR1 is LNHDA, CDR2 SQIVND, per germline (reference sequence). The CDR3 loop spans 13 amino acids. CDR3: CASSGSGAETQYF. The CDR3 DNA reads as TGTGCCAGTAGTGGTAGCGGGGCGGAGACCCAGTACTTC.

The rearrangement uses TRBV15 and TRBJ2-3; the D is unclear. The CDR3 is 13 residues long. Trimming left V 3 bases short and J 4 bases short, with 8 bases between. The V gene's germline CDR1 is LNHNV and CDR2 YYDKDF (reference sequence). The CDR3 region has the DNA TGTGCCACCAGCAGCTCTATAGCAGATACGCAGTATTTT. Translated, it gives CATSSSIADTQYF.

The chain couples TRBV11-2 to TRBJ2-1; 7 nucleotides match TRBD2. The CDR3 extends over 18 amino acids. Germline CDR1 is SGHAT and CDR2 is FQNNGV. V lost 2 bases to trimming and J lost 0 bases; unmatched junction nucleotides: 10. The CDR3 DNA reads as TGTGCCAGCAGCTTACGGCGGGCTAGCGGAAGCTCCTACAATGAGCAGTTCTTC. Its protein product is CASSLRRASGSSYNEQFF.

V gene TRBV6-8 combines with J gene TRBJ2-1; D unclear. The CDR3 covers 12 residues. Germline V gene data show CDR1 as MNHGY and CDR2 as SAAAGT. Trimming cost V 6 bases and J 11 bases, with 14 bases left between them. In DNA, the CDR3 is TGTGCCAGCAGCCTACTGGGGTGGAAGCAGTTCTTC. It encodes CASSLLGWKQFF.

The CDR3 bases are TGTGCCAGCAAGGCCCGACAGGGAGGAGAGACCCAGTACTTC. Encoded protein: CASKARQGGETQYF. The chain is built from TRBV6-1 and TRBJ2-5, with D perhaps matching TRBD1 (7 bases). Germline V gene data show CDR1 as MNHNS and CDR2 as SASEGT. This CDR3 has 14 amino acids. The V end lost 7 bases, the J end lost 4 bases, and 16 bases lay between the germline ends.

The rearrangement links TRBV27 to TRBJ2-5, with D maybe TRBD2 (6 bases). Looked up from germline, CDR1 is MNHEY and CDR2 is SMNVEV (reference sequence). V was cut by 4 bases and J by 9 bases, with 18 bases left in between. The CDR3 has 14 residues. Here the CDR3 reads CASSSWTRREAQYF. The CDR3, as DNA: TGTGCCAGCAGTTCCTGGACGAGGAGGGAGGCCCAGTACTTC.

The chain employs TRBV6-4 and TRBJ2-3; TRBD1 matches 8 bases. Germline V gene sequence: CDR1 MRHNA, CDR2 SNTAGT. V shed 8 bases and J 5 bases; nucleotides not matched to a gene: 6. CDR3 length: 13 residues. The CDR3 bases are TGTGCCAGCCGTGGACAGGGTGAAGATACGCAGTATTTT. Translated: CASRGQGEDTQYF.

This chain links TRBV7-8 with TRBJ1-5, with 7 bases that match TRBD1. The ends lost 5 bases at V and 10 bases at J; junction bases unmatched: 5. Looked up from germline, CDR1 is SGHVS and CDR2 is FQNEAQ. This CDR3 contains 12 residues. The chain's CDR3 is CASSNRGRPQHF. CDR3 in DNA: TGTGCCAGCAGCAACAGGGGACGCCCCCAGCATTTT.

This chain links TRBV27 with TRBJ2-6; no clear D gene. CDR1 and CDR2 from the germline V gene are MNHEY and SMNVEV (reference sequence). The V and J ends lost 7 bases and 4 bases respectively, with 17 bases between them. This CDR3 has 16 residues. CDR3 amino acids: CASISRFSSGANVLTF. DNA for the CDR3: TGTGCCAGCATCAGCAGGTTCTCTTCGGGGGCCAACGTCCTGACTTTC.

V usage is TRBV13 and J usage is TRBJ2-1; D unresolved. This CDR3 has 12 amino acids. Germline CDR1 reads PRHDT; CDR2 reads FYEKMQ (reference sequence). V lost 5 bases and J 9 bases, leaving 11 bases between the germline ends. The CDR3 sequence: CASSLQSGEQFF. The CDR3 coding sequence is TGTGCCAGCAGCCTCCAATCCGGTGAGCAGTTCTTC.